This T cell receptor beta chain was recovered during a study of T-cell reconstitution after alpha-beta-depleted transplantation in children (dated by TCRdb to between 2015 and 2016). For the wider study: Using TCR repertoire profiling, the study quantitatively followed how T-cell immune reconstitution unfolded in children after TCRalphabeta/CD19-depleted allogeneic hematopoietic cell transplantation.

The method was PCR. TCRdb records Illumina HiSeq 2500 as the sequencer. Molecular barcoding was employed in the preparation of TCR libraries, with unique molecular identifiers being used to normalize TCRbeta repertoire quantification. The public reads were quality trimmed at Q25 with fastp and then assembled into clones with MiXCR by TCRdb, keeping productive beta chains. All rows with the same CDR3 protein become a single entry with the most common DNA and genes. The table for this sample lists fewer than 550,000 distinct CDR3 sequences; around 15% of them were counted only once. Over 25% of the sample is taken by the ten largest. This clonotype was detected only a few times. Its binding antigen is unknown. Base qualities were left out, and no much larger clone turns up one base away. On the study overall, not on this receptor specifically: Over subsequent months, a decline in hyperexpanded clone frequencies was noted, and after one year, T-cell counts and TCRbeta diversity were mostly ascribed to newly produced T cells. The apparently early recovery of alphabetaT-cell counts about two months after transplant reportedly depended on only several hundred rapidly expanded clones that came from non-depleted graft cells. In some patients, high TCRbeta diversity at day 60 was attributed to recipient T cells and intrathymic progenitors that had survived conditioning.

Interpreted using the paper, the treatment or condition label stands for: allogeneic hematopoietic cell transplantation with graft depleted of TCRalphabeta T cells and CD19 B cells. Transplant recipients were children who received TCRalphabeta/CD19-depleted allogeneic hematopoietic cell grafts. CDR1 SSHAT and CDR2 FNYEAQ were looked up in the germline V gene (reference sequence). Inclusive of the bounding cysteine and phenylalanine, the CDR3 is 15 residues long. Only CDR3 DNA remains: 45 bases, in frame from the first base. V is clipped by 5 bases and J by 7 bases, and the sequence between their germline boundaries is 17 bases long.

The rearrangement combines TRBV7-7 with TRBJ2-2; possibly the D gene is TRBD2, per 7 matching bases. Sequences were derived from PBMCs, mostly from graft donor cells, sampled 360 days after TCRalphabeta/CD19-depleted stem cell transplant. This receptor was taken from a boy less than two years old who had a stem cell transplant for Wiskott-Aldrich syndrome, so the T cells may come from the graft donor. The nucleotide sequence reads as follows: TGTGCCAGCAGCGAGACTAGCAGGGGTAACGGGGAGCTGTTTTTT. Its protein reads: CASSETSRGNGELFF.